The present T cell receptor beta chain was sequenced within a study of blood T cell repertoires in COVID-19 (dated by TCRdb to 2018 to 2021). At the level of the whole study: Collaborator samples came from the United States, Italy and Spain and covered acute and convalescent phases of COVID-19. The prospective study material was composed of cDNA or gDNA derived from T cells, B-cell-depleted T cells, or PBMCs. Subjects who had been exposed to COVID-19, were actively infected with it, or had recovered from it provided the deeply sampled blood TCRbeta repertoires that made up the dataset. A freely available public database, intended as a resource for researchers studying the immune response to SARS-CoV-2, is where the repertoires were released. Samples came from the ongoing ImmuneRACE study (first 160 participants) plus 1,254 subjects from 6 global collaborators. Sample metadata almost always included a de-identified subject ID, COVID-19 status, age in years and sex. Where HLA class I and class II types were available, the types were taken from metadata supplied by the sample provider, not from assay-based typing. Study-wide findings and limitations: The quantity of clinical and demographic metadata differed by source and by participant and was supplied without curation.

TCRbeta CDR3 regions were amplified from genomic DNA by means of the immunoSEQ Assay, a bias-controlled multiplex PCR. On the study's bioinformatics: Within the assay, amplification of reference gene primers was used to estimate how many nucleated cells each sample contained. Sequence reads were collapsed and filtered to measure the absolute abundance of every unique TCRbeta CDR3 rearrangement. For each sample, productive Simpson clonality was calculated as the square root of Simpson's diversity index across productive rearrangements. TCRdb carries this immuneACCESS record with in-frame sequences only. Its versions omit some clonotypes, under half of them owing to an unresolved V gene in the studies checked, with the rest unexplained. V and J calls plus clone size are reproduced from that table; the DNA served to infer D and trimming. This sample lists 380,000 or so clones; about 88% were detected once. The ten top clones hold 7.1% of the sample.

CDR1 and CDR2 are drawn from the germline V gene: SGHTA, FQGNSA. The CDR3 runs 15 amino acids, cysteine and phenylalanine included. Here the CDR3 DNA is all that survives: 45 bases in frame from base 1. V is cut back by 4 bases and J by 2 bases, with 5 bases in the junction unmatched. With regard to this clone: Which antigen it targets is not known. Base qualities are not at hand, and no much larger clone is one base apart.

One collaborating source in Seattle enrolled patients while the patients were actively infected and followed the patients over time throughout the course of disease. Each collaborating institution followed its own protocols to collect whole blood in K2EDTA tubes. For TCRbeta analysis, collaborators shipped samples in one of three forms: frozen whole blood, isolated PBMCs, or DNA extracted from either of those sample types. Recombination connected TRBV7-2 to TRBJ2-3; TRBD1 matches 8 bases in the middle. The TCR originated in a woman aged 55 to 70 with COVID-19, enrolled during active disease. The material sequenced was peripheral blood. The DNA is TGTGCCAGCAGCTCACCGGACAGGGCCACAGATACGCAGTATTTT. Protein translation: CASSSPDRATDTQYF.